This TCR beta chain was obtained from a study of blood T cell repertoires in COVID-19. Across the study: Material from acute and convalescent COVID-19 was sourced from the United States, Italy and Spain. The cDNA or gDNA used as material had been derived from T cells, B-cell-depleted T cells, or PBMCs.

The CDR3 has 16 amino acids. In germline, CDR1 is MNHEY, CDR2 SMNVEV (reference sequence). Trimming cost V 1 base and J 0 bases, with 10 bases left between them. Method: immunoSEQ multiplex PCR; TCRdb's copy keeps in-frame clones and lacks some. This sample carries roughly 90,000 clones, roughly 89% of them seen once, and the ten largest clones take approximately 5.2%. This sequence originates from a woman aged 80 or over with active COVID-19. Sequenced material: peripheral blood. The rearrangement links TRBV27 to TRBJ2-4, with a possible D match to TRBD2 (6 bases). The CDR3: CASSLWGDLAKNIQYF. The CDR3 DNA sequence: TGTGCCAGCAGTTTATGGGGGGACCTAGCCAAAAACATTCAGTACTTC.